This T cell receptor (beta chain) was sequenced for a study of T cell clonality in common variable immunodeficiency. Study findings and constraints: Reportedly, TCR beta sequences from common variable immunodeficiency showed fewer deletions and N-nucleotide insertions.

Libraries were prepared by immunoSEQ multiplex PCR; TCRdb keeps only in-frame clonotypes and omits some of them. The sample was found to contain roughly 42,000 clones, and every one recurs. The table lists this clone with a few counts. No antigen is known for it. The sequence runs out 3 residues before the end of the CDR3; the remainder is reconstructed from the germline J gene. The CDR3 runs to 13 residues. Germline assignment: CDR1 SGHTA and CDR2 FQGTGA. This clonotype was obtained from a human donor with common variable immunodeficiency. The rearrangement joins TRBV7-3 to TRBJ1-2, with 9 bases fitting TRBD1. The sequenced material came from peripheral blood mononuclear cells. The CDR3 bases that were read are TGTGCCAGCAGCCCCGGACAGGGGAGAGGC. Amino acid sequence: CASSPGQGRG. The entire CDR3 protein reads CASSPGQGRGYTF.